A single sample is the source of the 23 T cell receptor beta chains below, sequenced in a study of radiation and T cells in renal cell carcinoma. Profiling relied on immunoSEQ multiplex PCR, and the TCRdb table lists in-frame clones only, not all of them. The table has around 94,000 clones, 80% to 90% seen once. Sample time point: baseline pretreatment blood. Treatment noted: 15 Gy SBRT to primary tumor, nephrectomy 4 weeks later. The source was blood, collected from a patient whose treatment included radiotherapy and nephrectomy. These receptors originate from a man aged 50 or older with renal cell carcinoma.

The rearrangement uses TRBV6-1 and TRBJ2-3; 9 positions match TRBD2. Per germline, CDR1 MNHNS and CDR2 SASEGT. The V segment lost 0 bases and the J segment 4 bases; nucleotides outside the gene matches: 11. This CDR3 is 18 amino acids long. In DNA, the CDR3 is TGTGCCAGCAGTGAAGCCAAGAGGCTAGCGGGAACCGCAGATACGCAGTATTTT. The encoded protein is CASSEAKRLAGTADTQYF.

This chain joins TRBV29-1 and TRBJ1-2, with D perhaps matching TRBD1 (6 bases). V was pared by 7 bases and J by 4 bases, with 16 bases between. Germline V lookup: CDR1 SQVTM, CDR2 ANQGSEA. This CDR3 has 13 residues. The CDR3 spells CSALRQEGYGYTF. The CDR3 nucleotides are TGCAGCGCCCTCCGACAGGAGGGCTATGGCTACACCTTC.

This clone has a single count. The chain employs TRBV6-5 and TRBJ2-2, with 9 bases matching TRBD1. This CDR3 comprises 16 residues. In germline, CDR1 is MNHEY, CDR2 SVGAGI. J was trimmed by 5 bases and V by 2 bases; bases with no gene match: 6. CDR3 coding DNA: TGTGCCAGCAGTTACCAACGGACAGGGGAAACCGGGGAGCTGTTTTTT. Its translation is CASSYQRTGETGELFF.

V gene TRBV7-2 combines with J gene TRBJ1-5; D remains ambiguous. The CDR3 is made up of 13 amino acids. The V gene's germline CDR1 is SGHTA and CDR2 FQGNSA. The V end lost 5 bases, the J end lost 6 bases, and 11 bases lay between the germline ends. CDR3 protein: CASSLQSRQPQHF. As DNA, the CDR3 is TGTGCCAGCAGCCTGCAGTCGCGTCAGCCCCAGCATTTT.

V and J are TRBV5-8 and TRBJ1-6; D call uncertain. Germline values: CDR1 SGHTS, CDR2 YDEGEE. V lost 0 bases and J lost 0, with 10 bases in between. CDR3 length equals 17 residues. The CDR3 nucleotides are TGTGCCAGCAGCTTGGGCGGTCCGAGCTCCTATAATTCACCCCTCCACTTT. As protein: CASSLGGPSSYNSPLHF.

The chain joins TRBV2 to TRBJ2-1; no reliable D call. This CDR3 is built from 12 residues. The V and J ends lost 7 bases and 4 bases respectively, with 8 bases between them. Germline V CDR1 and CDR2: SNHLY, FYNNEI. The CDR3 reads CASTPGYNEQFF. In DNA, the CDR3 is TGTGCCAGCACCCCAGGATACAATGAGCAGTTCTTC.

In its sample, this clone was seen a few times. The V gene is TRBV11-2, the J gene TRBJ1-5; a possible D gene is TRBD1 (6 bases). The ends were cut back, 5 bases at V and 5 bases at J, with 7 bases in the middle. The CDR3 has 12 amino acids. Per germline, CDR1 SGHAT and CDR2 FQNNGV. The CDR3 coding sequence is TGTGCCAGCAGCCGACAGGATCAGCCCCAGCATTTT. Translation: CASSRQDQPQHF.

The V call is TRBV9, the J call TRBJ2-7; TRBD2 agrees at 9 bases. This CDR3 is 17 amino acids long. V shed 3 bases, J shed 1 base, and the junction held 11 bases outside the gene matches. Germline CDR1 and CDR2: SGDLS and YYNGEE. The CDR3 protein is CASSEGGGLAGSYEQYF. The DNA for the CDR3 is TGTGCCAGCAGCGAGGGAGGGGGACTAGCAGGTTCCTACGAGCAGTACTTC.

CDR3 in amino acids: CASSSGGELFF. In DNA form, the CDR3 reads TGTGCCAGCAGTTCAGGCGGGGAGCTGTTTTTT. The rearrangement uses TRBV6-5 and TRBJ2-2; D is undetermined. The germline V and J ends were trimmed by 4 bases and 7 bases, with 4 bases remaining between them. Germline-derived CDR1 and CDR2 are MNHEY and SVGAGI. The CDR3 consists of 11 residues.

The chain is built from TRBV30 and TRBJ1-6; D is ambiguous. CDR1 GTSNPN and CDR2 SVGIG come from the germline V gene (reference sequence). This CDR3 region has 15 residues. With 2 bases removed from V and 3 bases from J, the gap between germline ends came to 11 bases. For the CDR3, the DNA is TGTGCCTGGAGTCTAGTGGGATACTATAATTCACCCCTCCACTTT. Translation: CAWSLVGYYNSPLHF.

As DNA, the CDR3 is TGTGCCAGCAGCTTGGAGGGGGAACTTGGCTACACCTTC. Amino acid sequence: CASSLEGELGYTF. This chain joins TRBV5-5 and TRBJ1-2, with D possibly matching TRBD1 (6 bases). CDR1 SGHKS and CDR2 YYEKEE come from the germline V gene (reference sequence). The CDR3 has 13 residues. Trimming cost V 0 bases and J 7 bases, with 10 bases left between them. Full variable domain (rest looked up from reference TRBV5-5 and TRBJ1-2): DAGVTQSPTHLIKTRGQQVTLRCSPISGHKSVSWYQQVLGQGPQFIFQYYEKEERGRGNFPDRFSARQFPNYSSELNVNALLLGDSALYLCASSLEGELGYTFGSGTRLTVV.

This clone showed up just a few times. The gene calls are TRBV6-6 and TRBJ1-6; D call uncertain. V gave up 7 bases and J gave up 7 bases, with 11 bases separating them. Per the germline V gene, CDR1 is MNHNY and CDR2 is SVGAGI (reference sequence). This CDR3 comprises 13 residues. The CDR3 DNA is TGTGCCAGCACGGGGTTTGTGAATTCACCCCTCCACTTT. Protein sequence: CASTGFVNSPLHF.

This chain joins TRBV6-1 and TRBJ2-5; possible D gene TRBD1, 5 bases. The CDR3 has 14 amino acids. CDR1 and CDR2 (germline): MNHNS, SASEGT. Deletions cut 8 bases from V and 5 bases from J, with 18 bases between. DNA for the CDR3: TGTGCCAGCCAAGGGTCGGCAGGGCGGGAGACCCAGTACTTC. It is translated as CASQGSAGRETQYF.

Note on this clone: Compared with germline, one end of the junction differs, possibly owing to a read error. The chain combines TRBV9 with TRBJ2-2; D is uncertain. Germline V gene data show CDR1 as SGDLS and CDR2 as YYNGEE. This CDR3 comprises 17 residues. The CDR3 region is CASSVVGLISNAGELFF. The CDR3 bases are TGTGCCAGCAGCGTAGTGGGGTTGATATCGAACGCCGGGGAGCTGTTTTTT.

This chain uses TRBV9 with TRBJ1-1, with D possibly being TRBD1 (5 bases). Germline-derived CDR1 and CDR2 are SGDLS and YYNGEE. CDR3 length: 15 amino acids. V lost 4 bases to trimming and J lost 0 bases, with 13 bases between them. In nucleotides, the CDR3 is TGTGCCAGCAGCCACTGGGGGGAGATGAACACTGAAGCTTTCTTT. Translating gives CASSHWGEMNTEAFF.

The V gene is TRBV30, the J gene TRBJ2-1, with 9 bases that match TRBD2. The CDR3 is 17 residues long. Looked up from germline, CDR1 is GTSNPN and CDR2 is SVGIG (reference sequence). V lost 0 bases, J lost 7 bases, and 13 bases stayed unmatched. DNA for the CDR3: TGTGCCTGGAGTGTTGTTTCTCGTCTAGCGGGACATAATGAGCAGTTCTTC. Its protein is CAWSVVSRLAGHNEQFF. Complete variable domain (other parts from reference TRBV30 and TRBJ2-1): SQTIHQWPATLVQPVGSPLSLECTVEGTSNPNLYWYRQAAGRGLQLLFYSVGIGQISSEVPQNLSASRPQDRQFILSSKKLLLSDSGFYLCAWSVVSRLAGHNEQFFGPGTRLTVL.

The chain has TRBV29-1 and TRBJ2-3, with a weak D call TRBD2 (7 bases). The germline gives CDR1 SQVTM, CDR2 ANQGSEA. The V gene lost 4 bases and the J gene lost 3 bases, with 11 bases spanning the gap. The CDR3 runs to 13 residues. The CDR3 DNA reads TGCAGCGTTGGCGGGGGCAGAACAGATACGCAGTATTTT. Amino acids: CSVGGGRTDTQYF.

The genes are TRBV4-1 and TRBJ2-1, with D possibly being TRBD2 (6 bases). Germline CDR1 MGHRA, CDR2 YSYEKL. This CDR3 comprises 20 residues. V was cut by 1 base and J by 8 bases, with 30 bases left in between. CDR3 region: CASSQAWSGRGGDYTYEQFF. CDR3 nucleotides: TGCGCCAGCAGCCAAGCCTGGTCGGGGAGAGGCGGGGATTATACATATGAGCAGTTCTTC.

The CDR3 sequence is CASSVASGGTDTQYF. The CDR3 nucleotides are TGTGCCAGCAGCGTAGCAAGCGGGGGCACAGATACGCAGTATTTT. This rearrangement joins TRBV9 to TRBJ2-3, with 7 bases fitting TRBD2. V shed 0 bases and J 1 base; nucleotides not matched to a gene: 2. Germline V gene lookup returns CDR1 SGDLS and CDR2 YYNGEE. There are 15 residues in the CDR3.

V usage is TRBV27 and J usage is TRBJ2-7, with D perhaps matching TRBD1 (5 bases). Trimming removed 6 bases at V and 0 bases at J, with 12 bases between. The V gene's germline CDR1 is MNHEY and CDR2 SMNVEV (reference sequence). The CDR3 length is 14 residues. The chain's CDR3 is CASRPEGASYEQYF. Written as DNA, the CDR3 is TGTGCCAGCAGGCCGGAAGGGGCCTCCTACGAGCAGTACTTC.

This clone was counted a few times. The chain links TRBV15 to TRBJ2-7, with D possibly called TRBD1 or TRBD2 (6 bases each). This CDR3 region has 13 residues. V lost 3 bases to trimming and J lost 7 bases, with 13 bases between them. Germline CDR1 and CDR2: LNHNV and YYDKDF (reference sequence). DNA for the CDR3: TGTGCCACCAGCAGGAGGGGGGTAGGGGAGCAGTACTTC. The encoded protein is CATSRRGVGEQYF.

This sequence joins TRBV7-2 and TRBJ2-5, with TRBD1 matching over 8 bases. Trimming at V came to 2 bases and at J to 5 bases, leaving 10 bases not matched to a gene. Germline V CDR1 and CDR2: SGHTA, FQGNSA. This CDR3 contains 16 residues. CDR3 DNA sequence: TGTGCCAGCAGCTTAAGCTCCGGGACAGGAGGGGAGACCCAGTACTTC. Translated, it gives CASSLSSGTGGETQYF.

The V call is TRBV5-4, the J call TRBJ2-7; D is undetermined. This CDR3 is built from 12 residues. V lost 1 base and J 4 bases, leaving 6 bases between the germline ends. The V gene's germline CDR1 is SGHNT and CDR2 YYREEE (reference sequence). CDR3 loop: CASSLIGYEQYF. CDR3 DNA sequence: TGTGCCAGCAGCTTGATCGGGTACGAGCAGTACTTC. The entire variable domain, with the rest obtained from reference TRBV5-4 and TRBJ2-7, is as follows: ETGVTQSPTHLIKTRGQQVTLRCSSQSGHNTVSWYQQALGQGPQFIFQYYREEENGRGNFPPRFSGLQFPNYSSELNVNALELDDSALYLCASSLIGYEQYFGPGTRLTVT.